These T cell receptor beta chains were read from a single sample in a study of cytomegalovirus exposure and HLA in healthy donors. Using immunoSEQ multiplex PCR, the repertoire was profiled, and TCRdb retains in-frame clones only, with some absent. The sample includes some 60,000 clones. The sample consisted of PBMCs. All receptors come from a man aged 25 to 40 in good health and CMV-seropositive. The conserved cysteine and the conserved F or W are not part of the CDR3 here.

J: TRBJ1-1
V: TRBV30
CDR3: AWSQPSGIYTEAF

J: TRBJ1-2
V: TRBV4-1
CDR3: ASSQDRGYYGYT

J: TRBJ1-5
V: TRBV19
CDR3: ASSHRGLGQPQH

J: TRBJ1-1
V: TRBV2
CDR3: ASSDRRTGLNTEAF

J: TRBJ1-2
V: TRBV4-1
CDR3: ASSQVLQGNYGYT

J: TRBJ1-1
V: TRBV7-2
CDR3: ASSLAHGVTEAF

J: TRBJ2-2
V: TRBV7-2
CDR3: ASSPRLTSGDTGELF

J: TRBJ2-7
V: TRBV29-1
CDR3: SVEGEQGIYEQY

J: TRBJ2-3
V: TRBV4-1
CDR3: ASSQEVADMDTQY

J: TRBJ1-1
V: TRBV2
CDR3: ASSAGGTEAF